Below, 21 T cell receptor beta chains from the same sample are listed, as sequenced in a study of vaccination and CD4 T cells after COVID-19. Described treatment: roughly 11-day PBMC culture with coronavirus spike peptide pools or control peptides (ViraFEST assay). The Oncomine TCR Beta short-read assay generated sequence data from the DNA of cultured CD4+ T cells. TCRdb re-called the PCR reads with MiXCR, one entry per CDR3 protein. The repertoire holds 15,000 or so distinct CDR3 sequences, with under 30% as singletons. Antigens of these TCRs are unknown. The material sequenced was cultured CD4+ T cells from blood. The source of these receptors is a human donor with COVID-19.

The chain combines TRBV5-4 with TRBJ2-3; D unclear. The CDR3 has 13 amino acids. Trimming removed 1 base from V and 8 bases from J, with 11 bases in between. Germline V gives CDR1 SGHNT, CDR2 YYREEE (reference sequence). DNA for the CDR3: TGTGCCAGCAGCTTGAACAGTGGGCCTACGCAGTATTTT. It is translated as CASSLNSGPTQYF.

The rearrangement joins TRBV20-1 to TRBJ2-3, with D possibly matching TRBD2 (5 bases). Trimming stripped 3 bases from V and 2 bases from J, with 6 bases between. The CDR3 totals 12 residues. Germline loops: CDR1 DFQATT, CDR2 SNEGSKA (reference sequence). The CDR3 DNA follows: TGCAGTGCTAGCGGGGACACAGATACGCAGTATTTT. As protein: CSASGDTDTQYF.

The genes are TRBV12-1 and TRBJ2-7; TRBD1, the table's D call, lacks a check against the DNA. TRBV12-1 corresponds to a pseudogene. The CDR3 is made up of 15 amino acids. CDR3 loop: CASSSIDRGRPEQYF. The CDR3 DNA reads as TGTGCCAGCAGCTCAATAGACAGGGGGCGACCCGAGCAGTACTTC.

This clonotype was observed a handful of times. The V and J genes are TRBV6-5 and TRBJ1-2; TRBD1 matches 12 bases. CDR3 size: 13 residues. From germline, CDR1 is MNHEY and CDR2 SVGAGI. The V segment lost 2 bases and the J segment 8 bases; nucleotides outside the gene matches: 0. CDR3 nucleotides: TGTGCCAGCAGTTACGGGACAGGGGGCGGCTACACCTTC. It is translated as CASSYGTGGGYTF.

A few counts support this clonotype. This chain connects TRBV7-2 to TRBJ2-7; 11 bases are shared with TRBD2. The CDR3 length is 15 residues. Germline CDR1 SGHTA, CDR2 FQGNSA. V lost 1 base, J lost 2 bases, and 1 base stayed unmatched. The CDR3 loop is CASSLGLAGTYEQYF. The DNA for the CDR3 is TGTGCCAGCAGCTTAGGACTAGCGGGGACCTACGAGCAGTACTTC.

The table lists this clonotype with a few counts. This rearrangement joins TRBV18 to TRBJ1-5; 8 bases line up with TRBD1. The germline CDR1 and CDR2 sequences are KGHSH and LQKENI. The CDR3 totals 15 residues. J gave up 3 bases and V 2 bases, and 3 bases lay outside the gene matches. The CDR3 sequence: CASSPETGVNQPQHF. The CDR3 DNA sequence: TGTGCCAGCTCACCAGAGACAGGGGTCAATCAGCCCCAGCATTTT.

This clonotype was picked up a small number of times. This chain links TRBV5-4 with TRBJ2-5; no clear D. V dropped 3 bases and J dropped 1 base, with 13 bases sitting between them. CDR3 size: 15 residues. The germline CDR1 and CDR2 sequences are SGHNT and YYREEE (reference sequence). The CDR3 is CASSSPVGGQETQYF. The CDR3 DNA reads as TGTGCCAGCAGCTCTCCCGTGGGCGGCCAAGAGACCCAGTACTTC.

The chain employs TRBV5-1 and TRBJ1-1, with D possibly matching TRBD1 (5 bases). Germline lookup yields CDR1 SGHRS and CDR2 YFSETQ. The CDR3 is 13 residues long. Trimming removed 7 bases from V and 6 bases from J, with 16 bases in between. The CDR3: CASQRGQGSEAFF. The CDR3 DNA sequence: TGCGCCAGCCAAAGGGGCCAAGGCTCTGAAGCTTTCTTT.

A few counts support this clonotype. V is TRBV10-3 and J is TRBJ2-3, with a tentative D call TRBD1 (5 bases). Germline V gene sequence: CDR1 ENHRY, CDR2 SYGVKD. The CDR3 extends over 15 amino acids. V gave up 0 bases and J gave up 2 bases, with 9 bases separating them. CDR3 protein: CAISESRQPTDTQYF. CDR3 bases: TGTGCCATCAGTGAGTCGAGACAGCCCACAGATACGCAGTATTTT.

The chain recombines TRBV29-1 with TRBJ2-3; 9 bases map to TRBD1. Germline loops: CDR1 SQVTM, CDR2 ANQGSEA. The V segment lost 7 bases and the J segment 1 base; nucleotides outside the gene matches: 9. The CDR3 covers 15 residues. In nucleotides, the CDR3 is TGCAGCGCTGGGACAGGGTTATTCGGCACAGATACGCAGTATTTT. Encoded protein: CSAGTGLFGTDTQYF.

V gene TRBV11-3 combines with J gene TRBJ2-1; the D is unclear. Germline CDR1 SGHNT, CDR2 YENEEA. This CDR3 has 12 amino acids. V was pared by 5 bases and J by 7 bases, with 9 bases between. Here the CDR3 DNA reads TGTGCCAGCAGCCGAAATGGTAATGAGCAGTTCTTC. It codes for CASSRNGNEQFF.

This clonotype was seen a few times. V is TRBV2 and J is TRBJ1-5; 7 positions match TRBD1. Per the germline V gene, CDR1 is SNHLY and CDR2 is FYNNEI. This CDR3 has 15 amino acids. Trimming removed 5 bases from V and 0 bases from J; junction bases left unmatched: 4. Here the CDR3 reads CASSLGQNSNQPQHF. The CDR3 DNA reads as TGTGCCAGCAGTTTGGGACAGAATAGCAATCAGCCCCAGCATTTT.

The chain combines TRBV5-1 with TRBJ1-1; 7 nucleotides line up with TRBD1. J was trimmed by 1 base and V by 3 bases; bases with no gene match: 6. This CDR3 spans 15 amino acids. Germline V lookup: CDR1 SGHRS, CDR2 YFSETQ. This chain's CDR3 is CASSYVTGKNTEAFF. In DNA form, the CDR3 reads TGCGCCAGCAGCTACGTGACAGGGAAGAACACTGAAGCTTTCTTT.

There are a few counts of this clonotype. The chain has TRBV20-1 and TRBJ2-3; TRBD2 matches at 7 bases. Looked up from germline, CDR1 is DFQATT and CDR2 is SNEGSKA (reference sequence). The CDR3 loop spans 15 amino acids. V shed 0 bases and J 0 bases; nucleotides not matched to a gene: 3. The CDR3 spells CSARDSGSSTDTQYF. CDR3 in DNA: TGCAGTGCTAGAGATAGCGGGTCTAGCACAGATACGCAGTATTTT.

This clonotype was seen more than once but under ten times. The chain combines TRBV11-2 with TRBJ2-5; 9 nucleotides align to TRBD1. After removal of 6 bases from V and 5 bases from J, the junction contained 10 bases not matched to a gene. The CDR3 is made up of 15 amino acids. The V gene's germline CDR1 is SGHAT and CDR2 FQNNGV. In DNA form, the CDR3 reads TGTGCCAGCAGTGTTACAGGGGGCTTAGAGGAGACCCAGTACTTC. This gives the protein CASSVTGGLEETQYF.

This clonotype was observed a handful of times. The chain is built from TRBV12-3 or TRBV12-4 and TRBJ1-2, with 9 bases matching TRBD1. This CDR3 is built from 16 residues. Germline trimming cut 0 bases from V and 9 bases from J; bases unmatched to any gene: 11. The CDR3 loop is CASSLARGGTGFSYTF. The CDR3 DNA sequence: TGTGCCAGCAGTTTAGCGCGGGGGGGGACAGGGTTTAGCTACACCTTC.

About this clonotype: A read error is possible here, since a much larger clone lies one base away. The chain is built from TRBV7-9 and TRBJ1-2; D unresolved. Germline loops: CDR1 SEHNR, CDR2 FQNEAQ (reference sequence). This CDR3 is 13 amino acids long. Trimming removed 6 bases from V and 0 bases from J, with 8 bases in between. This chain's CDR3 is CASSSQTNYGYTF. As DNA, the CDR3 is TGTGCCAGCAGTTCACAGACTAACTATGGCTACACCTTC.

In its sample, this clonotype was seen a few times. The CDR3 protein is CAWMGWGDLQYF. CDR3 bases: TGTGCCTGGATGGGTTGGGGGGACTTGCAGTATTTT. This chain connects TRBV30 to TRBJ2-3; D might be TRBD2 (6 bases). Trimming pared 4 bases from V and 11 bases from J, leaving 16 bases between. The CDR3 runs to 12 residues. Per the germline V gene, CDR1 is GTSNPN and CDR2 is SVGIG (reference sequence).

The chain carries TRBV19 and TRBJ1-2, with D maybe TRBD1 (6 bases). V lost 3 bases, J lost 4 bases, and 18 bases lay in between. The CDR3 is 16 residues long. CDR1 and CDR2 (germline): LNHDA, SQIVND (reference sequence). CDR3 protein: CASSIGTNPGGYGYTF. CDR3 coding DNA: TGTGCCAGTAGTATCGGGACAAACCCAGGAGGCTATGGCTACACCTTC.

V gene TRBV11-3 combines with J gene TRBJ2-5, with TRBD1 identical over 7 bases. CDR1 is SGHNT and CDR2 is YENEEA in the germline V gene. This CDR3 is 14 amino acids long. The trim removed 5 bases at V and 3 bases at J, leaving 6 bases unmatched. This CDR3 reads CASSPRTGKETQYF. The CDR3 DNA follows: TGTGCCAGCAGCCCCCGGACAGGCAAAGAGACCCAGTACTTC.

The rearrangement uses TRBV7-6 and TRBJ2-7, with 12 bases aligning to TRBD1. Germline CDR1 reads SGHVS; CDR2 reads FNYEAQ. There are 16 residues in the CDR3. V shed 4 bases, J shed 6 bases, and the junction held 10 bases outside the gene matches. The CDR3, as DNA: TGTGCCAGCAGCTCAAATCCGGGACAGGGGGCGCGCGAGCAGTACTTC. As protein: CASSSNPGQGAREQYF.